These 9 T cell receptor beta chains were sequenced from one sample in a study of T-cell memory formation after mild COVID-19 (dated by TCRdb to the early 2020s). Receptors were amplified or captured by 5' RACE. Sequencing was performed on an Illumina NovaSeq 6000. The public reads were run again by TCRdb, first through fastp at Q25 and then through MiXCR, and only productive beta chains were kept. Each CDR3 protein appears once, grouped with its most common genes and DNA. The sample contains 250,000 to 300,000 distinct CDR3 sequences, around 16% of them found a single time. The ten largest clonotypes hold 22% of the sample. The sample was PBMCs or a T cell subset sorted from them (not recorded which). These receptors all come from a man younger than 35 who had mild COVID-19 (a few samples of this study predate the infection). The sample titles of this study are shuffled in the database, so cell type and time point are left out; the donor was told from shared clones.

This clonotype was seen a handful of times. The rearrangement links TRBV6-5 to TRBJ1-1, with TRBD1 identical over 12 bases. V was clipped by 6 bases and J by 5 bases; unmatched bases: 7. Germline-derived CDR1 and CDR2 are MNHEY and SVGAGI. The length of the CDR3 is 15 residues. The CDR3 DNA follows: TGTGCCAGCAGCTATGGGACAGGGGGCGCGACTGAAGCTTTCTTT. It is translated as CASSYGTGGATEAFF.

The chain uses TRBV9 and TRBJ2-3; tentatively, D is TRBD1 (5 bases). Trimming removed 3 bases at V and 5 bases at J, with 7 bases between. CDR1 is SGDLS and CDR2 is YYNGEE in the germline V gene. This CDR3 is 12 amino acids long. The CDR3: CASSARGDTQYF. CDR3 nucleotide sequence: TGTGCCAGCAGCGCAAGGGGAGATACGCAGTATTTT.

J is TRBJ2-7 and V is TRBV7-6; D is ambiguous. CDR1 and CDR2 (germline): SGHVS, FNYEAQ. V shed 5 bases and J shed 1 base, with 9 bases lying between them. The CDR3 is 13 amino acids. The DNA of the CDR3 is TGTGCCAGCAGCCCCTCAGGTTCCTACGAGCAGTACTTC. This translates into CASSPSGSYEQYF. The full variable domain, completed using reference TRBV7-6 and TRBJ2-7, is GAGVSQSPRYKVTKRGQDVALRCDPISGHVSLYWYRQALGQGPEFLTYFNYEAQQDKSGLPNDRFSAERPEGSISTLTIQRTEQRDSAMYRCASSPSGSYEQYFGPGTRLTVT.

The CDR3 here is CASSFSLGGEAFF. CDR3 nucleotides: TGTGCCAGCAGCTTCTCACTCGGGGGTGAAGCTTTCTTT. The chain recombines TRBV13 with TRBJ1-1, with a weak D call TRBD1 (5 bases). CDR3 size: 13 residues. Germline V CDR1 and CDR2: PRHDT, FYEKMQ (reference sequence). Trimming removed 3 bases from V and 7 bases from J, with 12 bases in between.

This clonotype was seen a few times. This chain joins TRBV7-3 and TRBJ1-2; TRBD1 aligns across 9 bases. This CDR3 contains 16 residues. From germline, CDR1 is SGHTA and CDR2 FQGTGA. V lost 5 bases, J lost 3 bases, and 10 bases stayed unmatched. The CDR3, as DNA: TGTGCCAGCAGCCAGGGGGGACAGGGCATCGACTATGGCTACACCTTC. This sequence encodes CASSQGGQGIDYGYTF.

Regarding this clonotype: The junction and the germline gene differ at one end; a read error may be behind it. The CDR3 loop is CASSQGAGWKYSNNEQFF. Written as DNA, the CDR3 is TGTGCCAGCAGCCAGGGAGCGGGTTGGAAATACTCCAACAATGAGCAGTTCTTC. The V and J genes are TRBV9 and TRBJ2-1; a possible D gene is TRBD2 (6 bases). CDR3 length equals 18 residues. The germline gives CDR1 SGDLS, CDR2 YYNGEE.

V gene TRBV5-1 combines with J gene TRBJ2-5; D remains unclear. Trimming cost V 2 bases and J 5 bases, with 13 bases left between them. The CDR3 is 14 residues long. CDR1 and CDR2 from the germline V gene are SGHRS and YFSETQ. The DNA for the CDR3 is TGCGCCAGCAGCTTCGGTGCTAGTTTGGAGACCCAGTACTTC. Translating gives CASSFGASLETQYF.

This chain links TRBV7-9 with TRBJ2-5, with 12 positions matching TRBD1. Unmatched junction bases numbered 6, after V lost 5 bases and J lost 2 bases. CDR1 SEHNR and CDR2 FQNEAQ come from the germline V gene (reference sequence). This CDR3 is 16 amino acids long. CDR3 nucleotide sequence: TGTGCCAGCAGCCCCGGGGACAGGGGGCAGCAAGAGACCCAGTACTTC. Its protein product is CASSPGDRGQQETQYF.

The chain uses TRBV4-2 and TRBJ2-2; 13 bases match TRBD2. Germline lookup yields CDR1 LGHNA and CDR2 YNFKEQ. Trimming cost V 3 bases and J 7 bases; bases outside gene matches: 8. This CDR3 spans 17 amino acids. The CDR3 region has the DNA TGTGCCAGCAGCCACCTCCTAAGACTAGCGGGGGGCGGGGAGCTGTTTTTT. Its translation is CASSHLLRLAGGGELFF.